Reported below is one TCR beta chain. The CDR3 extends over 15 amino acids. V was clipped by 3 bases and J by 7 bases; unmatched bases: 11. Germline CDR1 LNHNV, CDR2 YYDKDF (reference sequence). Original handling: How many nucleated cells were present was estimated from reference gene primer amplification. Clones were sequenced by immunoSEQ multiplex PCR, and TCRdb holds only the in-frame ones, with some missing. That table furnishes V, J and clone size, whereas the DNA furnished D and trimming. The repertoire has 65,000 to 75,000 clones, about 86% of them found once; the top ten carry 3.5% to 5%. This entry is derived from a study of blood T cell repertoires in COVID-19. The wider study: Whether acute or convalescent, the COVID-19 samples came from the United States, Italy and Spain. T cells, B-cell-depleted T cells, or PBMCs provided the cDNA or gDNA that served as material.

V gene TRBV15 combines with J gene TRBJ1-2; 7 bases match TRBD1. The receptor was derived from a man aged 45 to 65 with active COVID-19. Sequencing was carried out using peripheral blood. The CDR3 loop is CATSSRQGLRSGYTF. The CDR3 region has the DNA TGTGCCACCAGCAGCCGACAGGGTTTAAGGAGTGGCTACACCTTC.